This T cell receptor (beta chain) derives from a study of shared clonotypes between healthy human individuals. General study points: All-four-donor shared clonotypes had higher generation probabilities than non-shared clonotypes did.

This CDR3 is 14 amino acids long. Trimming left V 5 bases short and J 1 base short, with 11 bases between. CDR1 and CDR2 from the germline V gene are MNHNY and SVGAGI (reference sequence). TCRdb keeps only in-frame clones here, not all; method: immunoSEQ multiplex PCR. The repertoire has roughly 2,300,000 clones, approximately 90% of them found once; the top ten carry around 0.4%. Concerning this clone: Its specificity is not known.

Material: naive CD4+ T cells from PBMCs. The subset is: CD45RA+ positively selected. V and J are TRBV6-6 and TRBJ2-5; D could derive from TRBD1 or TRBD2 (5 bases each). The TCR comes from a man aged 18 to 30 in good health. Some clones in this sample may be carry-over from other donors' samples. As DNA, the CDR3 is TGTGCCAGCAGTCCCGGGACCCCCCAAGAGACCCAGTACTTC. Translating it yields CASSPGTPQETQYF.